Each of the 9 T cell receptor beta chains below was sequenced from the same sample in a study of blood T cell repertoires in COVID-19. The data were produced by immunoSEQ multiplex PCR, yet TCRdb's version contains in-frame clones alone and is incomplete. The sample shows 210,000 or so clones, approximately 84% of them seen only once. The source material was PBMCs or T cells enriched from blood (not recorded which). The receptors were sampled from a man aged 60 to 69 who had recovered from COVID-19.

This rearrangement joins TRBV7-9 to TRBJ1-1; maybe TRBD1 (5 bases). This CDR3 has 14 amino acids. Trimming left V 2 bases short and J 5 bases short, with 12 bases between. The germline V gene has CDR1 SEHNR and CDR2 FQNEAQ (reference sequence). For the CDR3, the DNA is TGTGCCAGCAGCTTAAAGGGGCGGGGGACTGAAGCTTTCTTT. Translated, it gives CASSLKGRGTEAFF.

V and J are TRBV12-5 and TRBJ2-7; 14 bases agree with TRBD2. There are 18 residues in the CDR3. The junction had 7 bases not matched to a gene; V was cut back by 1 base and J by 2 bases. Germline V gives CDR1 LGHNT, CDR2 FRNRAP. The CDR3 here is CASGLAVTSGGATYEQYF. The CDR3 nucleotides are TGTGCTAGTGGTTTGGCCGTGACTAGCGGGGGGGCCACCTACGAGCAGTACTTC.

As regards this clone: This same CDR3 is encoded by further DNA sequences in the sample. The chain employs TRBV3-1 (or the pseudogene TRBV3-2) and TRBJ1-1; TRBD1 aligns across 7 bases. The CDR3 loop spans 13 amino acids. Trimming at V came to 4 bases and at J to 5 bases, leaving 4 bases not matched to a gene. Germline V gene lookup returns CDR1 LGHDT and CDR2 YNNKEL (reference sequence). The CDR3 bases are TGTGCCAGCAGCCTGACAGGGTATACTGAAGCTTTCTTT. Translating gives CASSLTGYTEAFF.

The chain uses TRBV5-1 and TRBJ2-2; TRBD1 agrees at 7 bases. This CDR3 is 15 amino acids long. The V and J ends lost 3 bases and 6 bases, in that order; junction bases with no gene match: 8. Looked up from germline, CDR1 is SGHRS and CDR2 is YFSETQ. The DNA of the CDR3 is TGCGCCAGCAGCTCAACCTCAGGGGGTCCCGGGGAGCTGTTTTTT. It is translated as CASSSTSGGPGELFF. The whole variable domain, remainder taken from reference TRBV5-1 and TRBJ2-2, is KAGVTQTPRYLIKTRGQQVTLSCSPISGHRSVSWYQQTPGQGLQFLFEYFSETQRNKGNFPGRFSGRQFSNSRSEMNVSTLELGDSALYLCASSSTSGGPGELFFGEGSRLTVL.

This clone was observed a handful of times. The genes are TRBV27 and TRBJ2-1; 8 bases map to TRBD1. V dropped 5 bases and J dropped 2; count of bases not matched to a gene: 5. Germline-derived CDR1 and CDR2 are MNHEY and SMNVEV (reference sequence). The CDR3 has 15 residues. The CDR3 region has the DNA TGTGCCAGCAGTCTCAGACAGGGGACCTACAATGAGCAGTTCTTC. It encodes CASSLRQGTYNEQFF.

This chain uses TRBV7-8 with TRBJ2-1; D remains ambiguous. Germline assignment: CDR1 SGHVS and CDR2 FQNEAQ. V was cut by 0 bases and J by 15 bases, with 21 bases left in between. CDR3 size: 15 residues. The CDR3 bases are TGTGCCAGCAGCTTAGCCCCAACCCCTAATGAGAGGCCGTTCTTC. Translation gives CASSLAPTPNERPFF.

A few counts support this clone. The chain carries TRBV6-5 and TRBJ1-1; 9 bases match TRBD1. V trimming: 0 bases; J trimming: 5 bases; junction bases outside the gene matches: 4. This CDR3 spans 15 amino acids. Germline assignment: CDR1 MNHEY and CDR2 SVGAGI. The CDR3 DNA is TGTGCCAGCAGTTACTCGACAGGGGGAGGAACTGAAGCTTTCTTT. It yields the protein CASSYSTGGGTEAFF.

This clone was seen only a few times. The chain joins TRBV5-1 to TRBJ1-2, with 9 bases that match TRBD1. Germline V CDR1 and CDR2: SGHRS, YFSETQ. CDR3 length equals 13 residues. With 0 bases clipped from V and 6 bases from J, the junction kept 0 bases outside the gene matches. The CDR3 region is CASSLGTGDGYTF. The CDR3 coding sequence is TGCGCCAGCAGCTTGGGGACAGGGGATGGCTACACCTTC.

V gene TRBV7-2 combines with J gene TRBJ1-3; D is perhaps TRBD1 (5 bases). CDR1 is SGHTA and CDR2 is FQGNSA in the germline V gene. V was trimmed by 5 bases and J by 2 bases, leaving 13 bases between them. This CDR3 comprises 15 residues. The CDR3 region has the DNA TGTGCCAGCAGCCGTTCAGGGAATCCTGGAAACACCATATATTTT. It encodes CASSRSGNPGNTIYF.